This T cell receptor beta chain comes out of a study of shared clonotypes between healthy human individuals (dated by TCRdb to about 2020). In terms of the full investigation: A few men and two women, aged 18 to 49 years, made up the cohort. Blood TCR repertoires of a handful of healthy adults were deeply sequenced to estimate repertoire size and the extent of clonotype sharing between individuals. Each donor's leukapheresis produced roughly between roughly 0.85 and 9.5 billion PBMCs. Libraries were prepared and TCR repertoires were sequenced by different laboratories using diverse techniques, in order to increase sequencing depth and limit assay-specific biases. What the authors observed across the whole study: Only blood was sampled, and tissue TCR repertoires likely differ from those in blood. Because the study included a small number of donors, the genetic and exposure-history diversity represented was limited. Pairwise subsampling indicated that sequencing depth was expected to affect the degree of clonotype sharing among donors.

In the case of this clone: No cognate antigen has been identified for it. Base qualities are not at hand, and no much larger clone is one base apart.

Donors were healthy HIV-negative adults with no recently reported acute infections or vaccinations. Every donor was a Caucasian adult living in Nashville, Tennessee, USA. For unsorted samples, around 85 million PBMCs were counted, and genomic DNA was extracted using the QIAamp DNA Blood Mini kit. Blood was obtained by leukapheresis, after which PBMCs were separated by Ficoll-Histopaque density gradient centrifugation and cryopreserved in liquid nitrogen vapor phase. The CDR3, cysteine through phenylalanine, is 13 amino acids long. Only the CDR3 DNA stays, 39 bases, in frame from base 1. CDR1 and CDR2, looked up from the germline V gene, are ENHRY and SYGVKD. Trimming at the junction amounts to 3 bases on V and 7 bases on J, and the germline ends lie 10 bases apart. Using the deep immunoSEQ assay, multiplex PCR amplified TCR CDR3 regions from genomic DNA. For each cell subset, the extracted genomic DNA was distributed evenly across all wells of several immunoSEQ 96-well plates, and each plate served as one replicate. For unsorted PBMC, each replicate PCR was loaded with approximately 300 ng genomic DNA, equivalent to roughly 31,000 T cell genomes. Genomic DNA from unsorted PBMC was sequenced over ten immunoSEQ deep assay plates. Purified libraries were measured with a Qubit 3.0 fluorometer, size-checked on a Bioanalyzer 2100, and measured again with the KAPA Library Quantification kit. A separate single-read 150-cycle Illumina NextSeq 550 flow cell was used to sequence each immunoSEQ 96-well plate. Concerning the study's data processing: Because only junctional sequences without quality scores were contained in the immunoSEQ output, filtering matching that applied to full-length reads could not be performed. Sequences were annotated with PyIR, a Python wrapper for IgBLAST v1.9, using IMGT germline references to assign V/J genes and CDR3. Reads were removed for weak V/J assignments (E-value above 1e-6), missing CDR3, stop codons, out-of-frame junctions, or ambiguous translated residues. V3J clonotypes were defined as sequences sharing the same inferred V gene, J gene, and CDR3 amino acid sequence. The percentage overlap between two repertoires was calculated by dividing the number of shared unique clonotypes by the size of the smaller repertoire. Three approaches were used to assess repertoire richness: RTK rarefaction, the Chao1 estimator, and Recon v2.1 estimates of unobserved clonotypes. TCRdb took over this immuneACCESS table, retaining in-frame rearrangements with V and J assigned. Such tables are incomplete; in checked studies, under half of the missing clones stem from an unresolved V gene, and the remainder is unexplained. D and trimming come from the DNA, and the V and J calls and clone size come from that table. The sample table shows roughly 500,000 clones, and 76% are seen once. The top ten clonotypes cover roughly 13% of the sample.

The material sequenced was PBMCs. The chain joins TRBV10-3 to TRBJ2-1; TRBD2 is a possible D gene, resting on 5 matching bases. The receptor's source is a woman aged 40 to 49 in good health. Some clones in this sample may be carry-over from other donors' samples. The CDR3 reads as follows: CAISERTDNEQFF. The DNA sequence follows: TGTGCCATCAGTGAACGGACTGATAATGAGCAGTTCTTC.